The 26 T cell receptor beta chains below all came from one sample that was sequenced in a study of tumor-infiltrating lymphocytes in primary liver carcinoma (dated by TCRdb to about 2017). RNA from unsorted whole blood was extracted with TRIzol reagent, and germline DNA was obtained with the DNeasy Blood & Tissue kit. The run used an Illumina HiSeq 2500. A constant-region primer and ProtoScript II reverse transcriptase were used to reverse-transcribe TCRbeta-specific cDNA from 500 ng total RNA. The TCRbeta libraries were prepared through three rounds of nested multiplex PCR following a slightly modified ARM-PCR procedure. Each of the first two PCR rounds ran for roughly 11 cycles and used multiplex TRBV1-TRBV30 forward primers together with a Cbeta reverse primer. In-frame beta chains were kept once TCRdb had trimmed the public reads at Q25 with fastp and called clones with MiXCR. Rows are combined by CDR3 protein, so each entry shows the most common genes and DNA. This sample holds approximately 300,000 distinct CDR3 sequences; 65% were observed only once. The top ten clonotypes cover roughly 9% of the sample.

The material sequenced was peripheral blood. The receptors shown here come from a middle-aged man with primary liver carcinoma and hepatitis B virus infection.

The rearrangement links TRBV28 to TRBJ2-7; 11 nucleotides match TRBD2. V gave up 4 bases and J gave up 3 bases; unmatched junction bases: 5. This CDR3 has 15 residues. CDR1 and CDR2 from the germline V gene are MDHEN and SYDVKM. In nucleotides, the CDR3 is TGTGCCAGCAGTTCAACTAGCGGGAGTCGCTACGAGCAGTACTTC. Its protein product is CASSSTSGSRYEQYF.

This clonotype was counted at least ten times. CDR3 protein: CASSPDGPYEQYF. The CDR3 DNA reads TGTGCCAGCAGTCCGGACGGGCCCTACGAGCAGTACTTC. The chain employs TRBV12-3 or TRBV12-4 and TRBJ2-7; D is ambiguous. V lost 5 bases and J lost 2, with 10 bases in between. The CDR3 is 13 amino acids.

This clonotype was observed at least ten times. The CDR3 region is CASSSTGTSYEQYF. The CDR3, as DNA: TGTGCCAGCAGTTCCACAGGTACCTCCTACGAGCAGTACTTC. The V call is TRBV6-6, the J call TRBJ2-7, with D perhaps TRBD1 (5 bases). This CDR3 spans 14 amino acids. The V end lost 4 bases, the J end lost 0 bases, and 10 bases lay between the germline ends. Germline V gene data show CDR1 as MNHNY and CDR2 as SVGAGI (reference sequence).

Turning to this clonotype: The junction shows a germline mismatch at one end, possibly a read error. The J gene is TRBJ2-5, the V gene TRBV11-1; TRBD1 aligns across 7 bases. The CDR3 spans 14 residues. Germline V CDR1 and CDR2: SGHAT, FQDESV (reference sequence). For the CDR3, the DNA is TGTGCCAGCAGCACGGACAGGCAGGTTGTGACCCACTACTTC. This codes for CASSTDRQVVTHYF.

This clonotype was seen only a few times. The chain recombines TRBV30 with TRBJ2-7; D gene uncertain. V was shortened by 3 bases and J by 2 bases, with 8 bases between the two germline ends. CDR1 and CDR2 (germline): GTSNPN, SVGIG (reference sequence). The CDR3 is 12 amino acids. The chain's CDR3 is CAWRSLAYEQYF. CDR3 DNA sequence: TGTGCCTGGAGGTCGTTAGCCTACGAGCAGTACTTC.

This clonotype was observed a single time. A single base separates this from a much larger clone, so it may be a read error. This sequence joins TRBV4-3 and TRBJ1-5, with D possibly being TRBD1 (6 bases). The CDR3 runs 16 residues. Trimming pared 3 bases from V and 3 bases from J, leaving 15 bases between. CDR1 LGHNA and CDR2 YSLEER come from the germline V gene. CDR3 sequence (DNA): TGCGCCAGCAGCCATAGCCTGACAGGATTCAATCAGCCCCAGCATTTT. Translated: CASSHSLTGFNQPQHF.

This clonotype occurred many times. The CDR3 protein is CASSQPGLAGGPDTQYF. For the CDR3, the DNA is TGCGCCAGCAGCCAACCGGGACTAGCGGGAGGGCCGGATACGCAGTATTTT. V and J are TRBV4-1 and TRBJ2-3; 16 nucleotides agree with TRBD2. The CDR3 spans 17 residues. Germline CDR1 reads MGHRA; CDR2 reads YSYEKL. V trimming: 2 bases; J trimming: 6 bases; junction bases outside the gene matches: 5.

The table lists this clonotype with a few counts. The chain joins TRBV5-4 to TRBJ2-3, with D possibly being TRBD1 (6 bases). Germline V gene data show CDR1 as SGHNT and CDR2 as YYREEE (reference sequence). The CDR3 runs to 14 residues. V dropped 4 bases and J dropped 1 base, with 10 bases sitting between them. This CDR3 is CASSLGQRTDTQYF. CDR3 sequence (DNA): TGTGCCAGCAGCCTAGGACAGCGCACAGATACGCAGTATTTT. Combining the CDR3 with reference TRBV5-4 and TRBJ2-3 gives the whole variable domain ETGVTQSPTHLIKTRGQQVTLRCSSQSGHNTVSWYQQALGQGPQFIFQYYREEENGRGNFPPRFSGLQFPNYSSELNVNALELDDSALYLCASSLGQRTDTQYFGPGTRLTVL.

Concerning this clonotype itself: This may be a read error, as it is one base from a much larger clone. V gene TRBV29-1 combines with J gene TRBJ2-1; 9 bases map to TRBD2. Germline CDR1 SQVTM, CDR2 ANQGSEA. Trimming took 0 bases from V and 2 from J; bases not matched to a gene: 14. CDR3 size: 19 residues. CDR3: CSVEDPRLAGIIAYNEQFF. The CDR3 coding sequence is TGCAGCGTTGAAGACCCACGGCTAGCGGGAATAATCGCCTACAATGAGCAGTTCTTC.

There are a few counts of this clonotype. This chain joins TRBV28 and TRBJ2-1; 8 nucleotides line up with TRBD1. CDR3 length: 15 residues. Germline CDR1 is MDHEN and CDR2 is SYDVKM. V lost 4 bases and J lost 8; bases outside the gene matches: 10. The CDR3 protein is CASSYVPGGRDEQFF. Here the CDR3 DNA reads TGTGCCAGCAGTTATGTTCCAGGGGGCAGAGATGAGCAGTTCTTC.

With regard to this clonotype: One junction end does not reproduce the germline sequence, and a read error may be involved. The rearrangement links TRBV11-2 to TRBJ2-3, with D hard to call. The CDR3 contains 17 residues. In germline, CDR1 is SGHAT, CDR2 FQNNGV. The CDR3 bases are TGTGCCAGCACCATCCTGAGGCTAAAGGAGAGCACAGACACGCAGTATTTC. Protein product: CASTILRLKESTDTQYF.

The V call is TRBV24-1, the J call TRBJ2-7; D call uncertain. Germline CDR1 is KGHDR and CDR2 is SFDVKD. The CDR3 has 15 residues. The germline V and J ends were trimmed by 10 bases and 3 bases, with 21 bases remaining between them. The CDR3 coding sequence is TGTGCCACAATCCAGTGTCCCCGTCGGATCTACGAGCAGTACTTC. Protein product: CATIQCPRRIYEQYF.

The chain uses TRBV2 and TRBJ2-1; 8 bases align to TRBD1. With 6 bases clipped from V and 3 bases from J, the junction kept 16 bases outside the gene matches. The CDR3 covers 18 residues. CDR1 is SNHLY and CDR2 is FYNNEI in the germline V gene. The DNA for the CDR3 is TGTGCCAGCAGCGATCCGAAGTCCCCGGGACAGGTCTACAATGAGCAGTTCTTC. Translating it yields CASSDPKSPGQVYNEQFF.

This chain connects TRBV11-3 to TRBJ2-7, with a possible D match to TRBD1 (6 bases). The CDR3 runs to 19 residues. Trimming stripped 5 bases from V and 0 bases from J, with 26 bases between. CDR1 is SGHNT and CDR2 is YENEEA in the germline V gene. In DNA, the CDR3 is TGTGCCAGCAGCCCCAGACAATTACGGACAGCGGAGATCTCCTACGAGCAGTACTTC. It is translated as CASSPRQLRTAEISYEQYF.

This clonotype was seen a single time. The chain recombines TRBV28 with TRBJ2-3; D not resolved. This CDR3 has 12 residues. CDR1 and CDR2 (germline): MDHEN, SYDVKM. With 5 bases removed from V and 6 bases from J, the gap between germline ends came to 9 bases. CDR3 residues: CASSTRADTQYF. DNA for the CDR3: TGTGCCAGCAGTACTCGGGCCGATACGCAGTATTTT.

This clonotype was seen repeatedly, ten times or more. The chain uses TRBV6-6 and TRBJ1-6; D is unclear. The CDR3 is 15 residues long. Germline-derived CDR1 and CDR2 are MNHNY and SVGAGI (reference sequence). V was clipped by 7 bases and J by 0 bases, with 10 bases between them. CDR3 loop: CASKDYSSYNSPLHF. CDR3 DNA: TGTGCCAGCAAAGACTATAGCTCCTATAATTCACCCCTCCACTTT.

Comments on this clonotype: This may be a read error: a much more frequent sequence differs by one nucleotide. V and J are TRBV11-2 and TRBJ2-5; 7 positions agree with TRBD2. J gave up 3 bases and V 5 bases, and 6 bases lay outside the gene matches. This CDR3 is 14 amino acids long. Germline loops: CDR1 SGHAT, CDR2 FQNNGV. DNA of the CDR3: TGTGCCAGCAGCCGAGGGACTACCAAAGAGACCCAGTACTTC. As protein: CASSRGTTKETQYF.

This clonotype has just a few counts. The V gene is TRBV12-3 or TRBV12-4, the J gene TRBJ2-7; the D is unclear. V was pared by 3 bases and J by 7 bases, with 16 bases between. The CDR3 length is 14 residues. In DNA form, the CDR3 reads TGTGCCAGCAGTTTTACCGGGCGAGCGAGGGAGCAGTACTTC. Translating gives CASSFTGRAREQYF.

This sequence joins TRBV28 and TRBJ1-4; TRBD1 agrees at 9 bases. Germline V gives CDR1 MDHEN, CDR2 SYDVKM. CDR3 length: 15 amino acids. Trimming at V came to 5 bases and at J to 8 bases, leaving 9 bases not matched to a gene. The DNA of the CDR3 is TGTGCCAGCAGTCCGGGGACAGGGAGGGACGAAAAACTGTTTTTT. Its protein product is CASSPGTGRDEKLFF. The variable domain in full, with the rest retrieved from reference TRBV28 and TRBJ1-4, is DVKVTQSSRYLVKRTGEKVFLECVQDMDHENMFWYRQDPGLGLRLIYFSYDVKMKEKGDIPEGYSVSREKKERFSLILESASTNQTSMYLCASSPGTGRDEKLFFGSGTQLSVL.

The chain is built from TRBV11-3 and TRBJ2-1; tentative D call: TRBD2 (5 bases). The CDR3 has 15 residues. V was cut by 6 bases and J by 9 bases, with 21 bases left in between. Germline-derived CDR1 and CDR2 are SGHNT and YENEEA. The CDR3 here is CASSRAPTGSSEQFF. CDR3 bases: TGTGCCAGCAGTCGGGCCCCTACTGGGAGTAGTGAGCAGTTCTTC.

The chain has TRBV7-8 and TRBJ2-5; D might be TRBD2 (6 bases). Germline V gene lookup returns CDR1 SGHVS and CDR2 FQNEAQ. The ends were cut back, 9 bases at V and 5 bases at J, with 16 bases in the middle. The CDR3 sequence is 13 residues long. DNA for the CDR3: TGTGCCAGGACCACTGTGGGGGGTGAGACCCAGTACTTC. It yields the protein CARTTVGGETQYF.

This clonotype has a handful of counts. The chain joins TRBV25-1 to TRBJ1-2; no clear D gene. With 1 base removed from V and 7 bases from J, the gap between germline ends came to 10 bases. The CDR3 contains 13 residues. Germline-derived CDR1 and CDR2 are MGHDK and SYGVNS. CDR3 sequence: CASSESPPGGYTF. CDR3 nucleotides: TGTGCCAGCAGTGAATCCCCCCCGGGTGGCTACACCTTC.

This clonotype appeared a few times. The rearrangement uses TRBV30 and TRBJ2-7, with D possibly TRBD1 on 5 matching bases. The CDR3 extends over 11 amino acids. Germline lookup yields CDR1 GTSNPN and CDR2 SVGIG (reference sequence). The ends were cut back, 3 bases at V and 12 bases at J, with 15 bases in the middle. The CDR3 protein is CAWSPQDTRYF. The CDR3 DNA follows: TGTGCCTGGAGCCCGCAGGACACCCGGTACTTC.

V usage is TRBV5-1 and J usage is TRBJ2-3; no reliable D call. From germline, CDR1 is SGHRS and CDR2 YFSETQ. Trimming took 0 bases from V and 5 from J, leaving 10 bases between them. The CDR3 totals 14 residues. The CDR3 spells CASSLGAPIDTQYF. The CDR3 DNA reads as TGCGCCAGCAGCTTGGGAGCCCCGATAGATACGCAGTATTTT.

With regard to this clonotype: The junction does not match germline at one end; this may be a read error. The rearrangement uses TRBV4-1 and TRBJ2-7, with 9 bases identical to TRBD1. The CDR3 has 21 residues. Germline V gene data show CDR1 as MGHRA and CDR2 as YSYEKL. The CDR3: CASSQDKGTGFKGVSSYDQYF. The CDR3 DNA sequence: TGCGCCAGCAGCCAAGATAAAGGGACAGGGTTCAAAGGGGTAAGCTCCTACGACCAGTACTTC.

About this clonotype itself: Relative to the germline gene, one junction end is altered; a read error may explain this. The V and J genes are TRBV29-1 and TRBJ2-2, with 8 bases aligning to TRBD1. The CDR3 has 14 residues. CDR1 and CDR2 (germline): SQVTM, ANQGSEA. CDR3 amino acids: CSVWTGPNTGELFF. CDR3 nucleotides: TGCAGCGTTTGGACAGGGCCAAACACCGGGGAGTTGTTTTTT.